These 18 T cell receptor beta chains were sequenced from one sample in a study of blood T cell repertoires in COVID-19. Here immunoSEQ multiplex PCR was the method, and the copy in TCRdb shows in-frame clones only, minus some. The profile shows 200,000 to 250,000 clones, about 88% of them singletons. What was sequenced was peripheral blood. The source of these receptors is a woman aged 50 to 60 with COVID-19, enrolled during active disease.

The chain uses TRBV11-2 and TRBJ2-7; TRBD1 agrees at 10 bases. The germline CDR1 and CDR2 sequences are SGHAT and FQNNGV. V shed 5 bases, J shed 7 bases, and the junction held 11 bases outside the gene matches. The CDR3 extends over 15 amino acids. CDR3 nucleotide sequence: TGTGCCAGCAGCATAAGACGACAGGGGGCGGGGGAGCAGTACGTC. It yields the protein CASSIRRQGAGEQYV.

The J gene is TRBJ2-2, the V gene TRBV19, with D perhaps matching TRBD2 (6 bases). Deletions cut 5 bases from V and 6 bases from J, with 10 bases between. Germline V gene lookup returns CDR1 LNHDA and CDR2 SQIVND (reference sequence). This CDR3 is 13 amino acids long. The CDR3: CASSLTSPGELFF. DNA of the CDR3: TGTGCCAGTAGTTTGACTAGTCCCGGGGAGCTGTTTTTT.

V and J are TRBV7-8 and TRBJ1-1; 7 nucleotides line up with TRBD1. The CDR3 extends over 15 amino acids. Germline assignment: CDR1 SGHVS and CDR2 FQNEAQ. The V segment lost 4 bases and the J segment 3 bases; nucleotides outside the gene matches: 8. In nucleotides, the CDR3 is TGTGCCAGCAGCTCCGTCGGGGACAGCTACACTGAAGCTTTCTTT. Protein sequence: CASSSVGDSYTEAFF. The whole variable domain, filled in from reference TRBV7-8 and TRBJ1-1, reads GAGVSQSPRYKVAKRGQDVALRCDPISGHVSLFWYQQALGQGPEFLTYFQNEAQLDKSGLPSDRFFAERPEGSVSTLKIQRTQQEDSAVYLCASSSVGDSYTEAFFGQGTRLTVV.

This sequence joins TRBV5-6 and TRBJ1-1; 7 bases match TRBD1. CDR3 length: 13 residues. Germline assignment: CDR1 SGHDT and CDR2 YYEEEE. With 0 bases clipped from V and 7 bases from J, the junction kept 3 bases outside the gene matches. The CDR3 is CASSLGQGFEAFF. In DNA, the CDR3 is TGTGCCAGCAGCTTGGGACAGGGATTTGAAGCTTTCTTT.

This clone came up a few times. The chain couples TRBV12-3 or TRBV12-4 to TRBJ2-2, with D perhaps TRBD2 (6 bases). The length of the CDR3 is 13 residues. With 6 bases removed from V and 5 bases from J, the gap between germline ends came to 10 bases. CDR3 protein: CASSAGRTGELFF. The CDR3, as DNA: TGTGCCAGCAGCGCAGGGAGGACCGGGGAGCTGTTTTTT.

V is TRBV6-6 and J is TRBJ1-1; 8 bases fit TRBD1. The CDR3 covers 14 residues. Germline loops: CDR1 MNHNY, CDR2 SVGAGI (reference sequence). Losses at the gene ends were 7 bases for V and 0 bases for J; bases not matched to a gene: 4. The CDR3 spells CASNRGQVNTEAFF. CDR3 coding DNA: TGTGCCAGCAATAGGGGACAGGTGAACACTGAAGCTTTCTTT.

The CDR3, as DNA: TGTGCCAGCACCCCGGGAGGGTCAGATTCACCCCTCCACTTT. Its protein product is CASTPGGSDSPLHF. V is TRBV2 and J is TRBJ1-6; no definite D call. Germline CDR1 and CDR2: SNHLY and FYNNEI. The CDR3 runs 14 residues. Between the trimmed V and J ends, which lost 7 bases and 8 bases, there was a span of 15 bases.

The chain recombines TRBV30 with TRBJ1-6, with 7 bases aligning to TRBD1. Germline loops: CDR1 GTSNPN, CDR2 SVGIG (reference sequence). V lost 7 bases to trimming and J lost 12 bases; unmatched junction nucleotides: 6. This CDR3 is 11 amino acids long. The CDR3 DNA sequence: TGTGCCTACAGGGGTCAGGGACCCCTCCACTTT. Encoded protein: CAYRGQGPLHF.

The V gene is TRBV15, the J gene TRBJ2-2, with D possibly matching TRBD1 (7 bases). Germline V gives CDR1 LNHNV, CDR2 YYDKDF (reference sequence). This CDR3 comprises 17 residues. Trimming shortened V by 3 bases and J by 2 bases, and 16 bases separated the two germline ends. The CDR3 loop is CATSSIRRGQNTGELFF. The CDR3 DNA follows: TGTGCCACCAGCAGTATAAGGAGGGGGCAAAACACCGGGGAGCTGTTTTTT. Filled out from reference TRBV15 and TRBJ2-2, the complete variable domain reads DAMVIQNPRYQVTQFGKPVTLSCSQTLNHNVMYWYQQKSSQAPKLLFHYYDKDFNNEADTPDNFQSRRPNTSFCFLDIRSPGLGDTAMYLCATSSIRRGQNTGELFFGEGSRLTVL.

This chain links TRBV19 with TRBJ1-3, with D hard to call. The CDR3 loop spans 11 amino acids. Germline CDR1 LNHDA, CDR2 SQIVND (reference sequence). Trimming left V 11 bases short and J 3 bases short, with 8 bases between. The DNA for the CDR3 is TGTGCCGACAACGGTGGAAACACCATATATTTT. It encodes CADNGGNTIYF.

The V and J genes are TRBV6-4 and TRBJ1-6; 9 bases agree with TRBD1. Looked up from germline, CDR1 is MRHNA and CDR2 is SNTAGT. Trimming took 5 bases from V and 8 from J; bases not matched to a gene: 4. The CDR3 is 14 amino acids. The CDR3, as DNA: TGTGCCAGCAGTCAACAGGGGGCTGATTCACCCCTCCACTTT. Its translation is CASSQQGADSPLHF.

The V call is TRBV18, the J call TRBJ1-1, with TRBD1 identical over 8 bases. The CDR3 is 15 residues long. Trimming at V came to 4 bases and at J to 6 bases, leaving 10 bases not matched to a gene. Per the germline V gene, CDR1 is KGHSH and CDR2 is LQKENI. Written as DNA, the CDR3 is TGTGCCAGCTCACTTAGACAGGGGATTATGGCTGAAGCTTTCTTT. Translation gives CASSLRQGIMAEAFF.

This clone was seen many times. This sequence joins TRBV7-8 and TRBJ1-3, with 7 bases that match TRBD1. Unmatched junction bases numbered 5, after V lost 3 bases and J lost 0 bases. Germline V gives CDR1 SGHVS, CDR2 FQNEAQ. This CDR3 is built from 16 residues. The CDR3 region is CASSLTGPFSGNTIYF. DNA for the CDR3: TGTGCCAGCAGCTTGACAGGGCCCTTCTCTGGAAACACCATATATTTT.

This clone was found a few times. The chain recombines TRBV2 with TRBJ2-1, with a possible D match to TRBD1 (6 bases). Trimming took 8 bases from V and 8 from J, leaving 19 bases between them. CDR1 and CDR2 from the germline V gene are SNHLY and FYNNEI. The CDR3 extends over 14 amino acids. CDR3 coding DNA: TGTGCCAGCGGGGGCGGTACAGGGTGGGATGAGCAGTTCTTC. Protein sequence: CASGGGTGWDEQFF.

The V call is TRBV5-6, the J call TRBJ2-1, with TRBD1 as a possible D gene (5 bases). This CDR3 region has 15 residues. V shed 2 bases and J shed 2 bases, with 11 bases lying between them. Germline-derived CDR1 and CDR2 are SGHDT and YYEEEE. As DNA, the CDR3 is TGTGCCAGCAGCTTAAGCAGGGTCACCTACAATGAGCAGTTCTTC. Its protein product is CASSLSRVTYNEQFF.

The V call is TRBV5-1, the J call TRBJ2-2; D not certain. Trimming stripped 3 bases from V and 1 base from J, with 13 bases between. Germline CDR1 SGHRS, CDR2 YFSETQ. This CDR3 region has 16 residues. This CDR3 is CASSSASRQNTGELFF. The DNA for the CDR3 is TGCGCCAGCAGCTCCGCAAGTAGACAGAACACCGGGGAGCTGTTTTTT. Looking up the rest from reference TRBV5-1 and TRBJ2-2 gives the full variable domain: KAGVTQTPRYLIKTRGQQVTLSCSPISGHRSVSWYQQTPGQGLQFLFEYFSETQRNKGNFPGRFSGRQFSNSRSEMNVSTLELGDSALYLCASSSASRQNTGELFFGEGSRLTVL.

This clone was detected a few times. The genes are TRBV7-8 and TRBJ1-1; 9 bases map to TRBD1. V lost 8 bases, J lost 4 bases, and 8 bases stayed unmatched. Looked up from germline, CDR1 is SGHVS and CDR2 is FQNEAQ. The CDR3 has 14 residues. In DNA form, the CDR3 reads TGTGCCAGCGTAATCCGGACAGGGGCCACTGAAGCTTTCTTT. The encoded protein is CASVIRTGATEAFF.

DNA of the CDR3: TGTGCCAGCAGCCGCTCAGACTACGAGCAGTACTTC. It encodes CASSRSDYEQYF. The chain uses TRBV9 and TRBJ2-7; D remains unclear. This CDR3 region has 12 residues. Germline CDR1 reads SGDLS; CDR2 reads YYNGEE. Trimming stripped 4 bases from V and 3 bases from J, with 8 bases between.